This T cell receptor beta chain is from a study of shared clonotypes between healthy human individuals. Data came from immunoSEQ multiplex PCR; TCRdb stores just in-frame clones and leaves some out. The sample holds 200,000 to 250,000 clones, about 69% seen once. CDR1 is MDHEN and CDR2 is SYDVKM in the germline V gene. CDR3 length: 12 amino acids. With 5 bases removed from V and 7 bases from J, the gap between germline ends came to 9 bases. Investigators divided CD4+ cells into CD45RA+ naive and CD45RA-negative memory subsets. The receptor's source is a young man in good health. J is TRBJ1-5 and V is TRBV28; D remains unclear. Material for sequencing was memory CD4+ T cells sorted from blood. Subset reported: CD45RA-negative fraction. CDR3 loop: CASSPTGQPQHF. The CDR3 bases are TGTGCCAGCAGTCCGACGGGGCAGCCCCAGCATTTT.